These 2 T cell receptor beta chains originate from one sample sequenced in a study of cytotoxic CD8 clonotypes in ibrutinib-treated CLL. TCRdb keeps only in-frame clones here, not all; method: immunoSEQ multiplex PCR. Found here are fewer than 85,000 clones, 79% of them singletons; the top ten hold nearly 5%. The sample in question was PBMCs, obtained after 12 months of ibrutinib treatment. These receptors were obtained from a human donor with chronic lymphocytic leukemia.

The rearrangement links TRBV7-2 to TRBJ2-5, with D unclear. The germline V gene has CDR1 SGHTA and CDR2 FQGNSA. This CDR3 is 14 amino acids long. Trimming pared 0 bases from V and 2 bases from J, leaving 7 bases between. The chain's CDR3 is CASSLAAAQETQYF. The CDR3 nucleotides are TGTGCCAGCAGCTTAGCGGCGGCGCAAGAGACCCAGTACTTC.

The chain links TRBV7-6 to TRBJ1-5, with no clear D. Deletions cut 5 bases from V and 5 bases from J, with 10 bases between. The CDR3 is 13 amino acids. Germline V gene sequence: CDR1 SGHVS, CDR2 FNYEAQ. The CDR3 loop reads CASSPQRDQPQHF. CDR3 coding DNA: TGTGCCAGCAGCCCCCAGCGCGATCAGCCCCAGCATTTT.